This T cell receptor beta chain derives from a study of shared clonotypes between healthy human individuals. General study results and limits: Donor scarcity curtailed the genetic and exposure-history diversity represented herein.

The authors sequenced unsorted PBMC DNA on ten immunoSEQ deep assay plates. Some clones are missing from TCRdb's copy, which holds only in-frame ones; the method was immunoSEQ multiplex PCR. The data show about 480,000 clones, 60% to 80% seen once. Among the donors, all were Caucasian adults who lived in Nashville, Tennessee. Concerning this clone itself: Its antigen is as yet unknown.

The germline V gene encodes CDR1 SEHNR and CDR2 FQNEAQ (reference sequence). Trimming took off 5 bases at V and 7 bases at J, with 12 bases between the two ends. The CDR3 extends over 13 amino acids. The TCR originated in a woman in her thirties or forties in good health. Some clones in this sample may be carry-over from other donors' samples. The chain has TRBV7-9 and TRBJ2-4; tentatively, D is TRBD1 or TRBD2 (5 bases each). Sequencing was performed on PBMCs. CDR3 region: CASSPWGLNIQYF. In nucleotides, the CDR3 is TGTGCCAGCAGCCCCTGGGGGTTGAACATTCAGTACTTC.